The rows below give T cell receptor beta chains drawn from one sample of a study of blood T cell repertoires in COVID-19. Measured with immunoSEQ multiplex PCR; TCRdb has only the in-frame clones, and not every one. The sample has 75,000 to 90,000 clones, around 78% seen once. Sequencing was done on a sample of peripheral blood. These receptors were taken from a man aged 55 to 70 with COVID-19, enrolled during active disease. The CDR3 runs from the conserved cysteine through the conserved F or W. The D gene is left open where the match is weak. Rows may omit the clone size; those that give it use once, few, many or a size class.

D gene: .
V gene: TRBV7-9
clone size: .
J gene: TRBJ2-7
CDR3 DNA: TGTGCCAGCAGCTTAATGCCGGACGAGCAGTACTTC
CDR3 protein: CASSLMPDEQYF

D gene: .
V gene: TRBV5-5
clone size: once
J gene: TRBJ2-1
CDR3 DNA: TGTGCCAGCAGCGCGGGGGACAGGACGTGGAGTGAGCAGTTCTTC
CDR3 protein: CASSAGDRTWSEQFF

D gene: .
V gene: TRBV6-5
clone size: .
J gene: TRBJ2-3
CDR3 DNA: TGTGCCAGTCAGGCCCGGGAGCCCCCATTGTATTTT
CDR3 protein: CASQAREPPLYF

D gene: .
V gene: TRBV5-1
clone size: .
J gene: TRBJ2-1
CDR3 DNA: TGCGCCAGCAGAGGGGGTGGGCTAGCGGTATATAATGAGCAGTTCTTC
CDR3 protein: CASRGGGLAVYNEQFF

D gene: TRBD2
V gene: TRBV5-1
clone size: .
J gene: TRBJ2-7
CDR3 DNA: TGCGCCAGCAGCACGGCGGGAGGTAGCTACGAGCAGTACTTC
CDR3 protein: CASSTAGGSYEQYF

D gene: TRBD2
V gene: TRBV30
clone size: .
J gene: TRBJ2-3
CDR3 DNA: TGTGCCCAGACTAGCGGAACAGATACGCAGTATTTT
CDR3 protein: CAQTSGTDTQYF

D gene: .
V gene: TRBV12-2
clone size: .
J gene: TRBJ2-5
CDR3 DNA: TGTGCAAGTCGCTTAGCGGGATGGATGTCTAGCGGGGGATCCTGGGAGACCCAGTACTTC
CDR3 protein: CASRLAGWMSSGGSWETQYF

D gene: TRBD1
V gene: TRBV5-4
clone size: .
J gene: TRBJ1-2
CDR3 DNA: TGTGCCAGCAGCGAGGCAGGGGGCCTCTATGGCTACACCTTC
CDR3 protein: CASSEAGGLYGYTF

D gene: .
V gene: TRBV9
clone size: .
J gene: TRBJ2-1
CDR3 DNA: TGTGCCAGCAGCCAAGGGGCAAGGGAAGCCTACAATGAGCAGTTCTTC
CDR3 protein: CASSQGAREAYNEQFF

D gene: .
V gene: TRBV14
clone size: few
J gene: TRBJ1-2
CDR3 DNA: TGTGCCAGCAGCCTATCGGGTTCGGGCTATGGCTACACCTTC
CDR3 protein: CASSLSGSGYGYTF

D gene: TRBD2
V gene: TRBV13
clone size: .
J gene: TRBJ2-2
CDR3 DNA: TGTGCCAGCAGCCGCGGACTAGCGGGAGCGGAGACTACGAACACCGGGGAGCTGTTTTTT
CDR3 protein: CASSRGLAGAETTNTGELFF

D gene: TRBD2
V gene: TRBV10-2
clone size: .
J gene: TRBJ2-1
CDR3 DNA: TGCGCCAGCAGTTTCGGACTAGCTTATGAGCAGTTCTTC
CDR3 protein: CASSFGLAYEQFF

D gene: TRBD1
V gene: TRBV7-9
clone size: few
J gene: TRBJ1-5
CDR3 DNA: TGTGCCAGCAGATCAGGGGGCCAGCCCCAGCATTTT
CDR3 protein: CASRSGGQPQHF

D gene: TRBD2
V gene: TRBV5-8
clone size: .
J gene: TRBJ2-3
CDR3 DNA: TGTGCCAGCAGCCCGGGACTAGCGGGATCAGATACGCAGTATTTT
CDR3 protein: CASSPGLAGSDTQYF

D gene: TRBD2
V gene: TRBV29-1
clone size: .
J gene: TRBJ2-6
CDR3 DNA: TGCAGCGTGGTAGCGGGAGGCCTCTCTGGGGCCAACGTCCTGACTTTC
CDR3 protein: CSVVAGGLSGANVLTF

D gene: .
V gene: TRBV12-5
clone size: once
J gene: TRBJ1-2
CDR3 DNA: TGTGCTAGTGGTAGATTGACAGATCTTAACTATGGCTACACCTTC
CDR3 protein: CASGRLTDLNYGYTF

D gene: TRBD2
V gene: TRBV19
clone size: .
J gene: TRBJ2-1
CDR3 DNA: TGTGCCAGTAGTATGAGCGGGGGGGGTGAGCAGTTCTTC
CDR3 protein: CASSMSGGGEQFF

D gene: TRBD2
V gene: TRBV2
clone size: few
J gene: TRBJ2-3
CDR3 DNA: TGTGCCAGCAGAAGCGGGGAGCCCCAGAGGACGCAGTATTTT
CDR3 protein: CASRSGEPQRTQYF

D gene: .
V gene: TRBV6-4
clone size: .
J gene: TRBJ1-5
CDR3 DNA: TGTGCCAGCAGCGGGGGGTTTCAGCCCCAGCATTTT
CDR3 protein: CASSGGFQPQHF

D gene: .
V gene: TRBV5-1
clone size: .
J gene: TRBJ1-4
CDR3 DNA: TGCGCCAGCAGCTATAATCCGGGAAGAGGGGAAAAACTGTTTTTT
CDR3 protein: CASSYNPGRGEKLFF

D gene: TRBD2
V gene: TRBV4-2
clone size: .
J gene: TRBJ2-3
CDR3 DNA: TGTGCCAGCAGCCAAGCAGGGAGGGAGGGAGATACGCAGTATTTT
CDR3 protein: CASSQAGREGDTQYF

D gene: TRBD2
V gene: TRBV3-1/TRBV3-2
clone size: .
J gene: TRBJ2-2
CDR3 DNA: TGTGCCAGCAGCCAAGGGACTAGCGGGAGTTGGACCGGGGAGCTGTTTTTT
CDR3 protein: CASSQGTSGSWTGELFF

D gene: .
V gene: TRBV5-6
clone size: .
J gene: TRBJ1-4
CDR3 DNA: TGTGCCAGCAGCTTGGCCCCGGGAGGTGAAAAACTGTTTTTT
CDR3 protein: CASSLAPGGEKLFF

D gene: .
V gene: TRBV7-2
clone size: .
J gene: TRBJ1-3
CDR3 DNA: TGTGCCAGCAGCTTAGTGAGGCAGTCGGTTCTGGGAAACACCATATATTTT
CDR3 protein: CASSLVRQSVLGNTIYF

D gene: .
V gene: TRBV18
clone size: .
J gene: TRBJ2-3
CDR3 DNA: TGTGCCAGCTCTCCGGGAACAGGGTCCGCAGATACGCAGTATTTT
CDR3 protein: CASSPGTGSADTQYF

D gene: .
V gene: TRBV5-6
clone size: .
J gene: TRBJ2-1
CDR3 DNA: TGTGCCAGCAGCATTGGCCCTAGGACACCAAATGAGCAGTTCTTC
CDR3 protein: CASSIGPRTPNEQFF

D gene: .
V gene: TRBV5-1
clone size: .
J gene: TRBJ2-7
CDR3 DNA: TGCGCCAGCAGCCGGCTGACCGGACAGACCCTTTACGAGCAGTACTTC
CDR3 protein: CASSRLTGQTLYEQYF

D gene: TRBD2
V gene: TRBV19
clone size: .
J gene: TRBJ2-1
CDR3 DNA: TGTGCCAGTAGTATCCTAGCGGGTGATGGGACCAATGAGCAGTTCTTC
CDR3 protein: CASSILAGDGTNEQFF

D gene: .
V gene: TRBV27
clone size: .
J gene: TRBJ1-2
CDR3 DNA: TGTGCCAGCAGAAATACGACAGCCTATGGCTACACCTTC
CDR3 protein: CASRNTTAYGYTF